This T cell receptor beta chain was observed in a study of T-cell memory formation after mild COVID-19. Looking at the study overall: Most TCR clusters belonged to a single donor.

The study's findings and limits: Most CD4+ clones that shrank were in CM and EM, while CD8+ ones turned up in EMRA. Contracting clones from day 15 to 85 had balanced CD4/CD8; later expanders favoured CD4+.

The CDR3 consists of 15 residues. CDR1 is SGHTA, CDR2 FQGNSA, per germline. Trimming removed 1 base from V and 0 bases from J, with 9 bases in between. A 5'RACE reaction primed in the constant segment made cDNA libraries of TCR alpha and TCR beta, and these carried sample barcodes and UMIs. MiXCR, applied by TCRdb to the 5' RACE reads, yields one record per CDR3 protein. This table has hundreds of thousands of distinct CDR3 sequences, 20% to 25% appearing once. This clonotype appeared many times. As yet, its antigen is unknown. The chain recombines TRBV7-2 with TRBJ1-1, with D unresolved. This TCR was recovered from an adult woman who had mild COVID-19 (a few samples of this study predate the infection). Cell type and time point are not known. The sample was PBMCs or a T cell subset sorted from them (not recorded which). The CDR3 coding sequence is TGTGCCAGCAGCTTAGGTGCGGGCATGAACACTGAAGCTTTCTTT. Translating it yields CASSLGAGMNTEAFF.